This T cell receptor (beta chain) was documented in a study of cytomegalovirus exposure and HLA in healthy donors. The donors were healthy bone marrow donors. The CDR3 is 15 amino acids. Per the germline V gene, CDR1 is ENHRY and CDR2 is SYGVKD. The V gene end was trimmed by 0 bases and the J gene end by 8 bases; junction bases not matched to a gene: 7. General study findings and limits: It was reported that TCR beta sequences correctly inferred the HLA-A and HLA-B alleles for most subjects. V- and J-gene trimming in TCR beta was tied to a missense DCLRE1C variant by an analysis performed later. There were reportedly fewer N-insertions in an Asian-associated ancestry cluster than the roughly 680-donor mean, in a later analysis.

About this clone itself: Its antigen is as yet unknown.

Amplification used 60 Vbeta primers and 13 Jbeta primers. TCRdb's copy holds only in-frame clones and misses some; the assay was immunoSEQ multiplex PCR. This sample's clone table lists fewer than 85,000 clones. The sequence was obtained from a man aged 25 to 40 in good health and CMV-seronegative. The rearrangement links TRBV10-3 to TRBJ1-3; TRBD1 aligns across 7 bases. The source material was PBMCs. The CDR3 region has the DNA TGTGCCATCAGTGAGTCGGGGACAGTGTATGACACCATATATTTT. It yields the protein CAISESGTVYDTIYF.